These T cell receptor beta chains were read from a single sample in a study of T cell responses to AZD1222 COVID-19 vaccine. Profiling relied on immunoSEQ multiplex PCR, and the TCRdb table lists in-frame clones only, not all of them. The sample comprises approximately 180,000 clones, approximately 91% of which are singletons, and 1.5% to 2% rests with the top ten. Sequencing used peripheral blood, obtained on day 0 of AZD1222 vaccination. These TCRs come from an adult in good health. CDR3s include the opening cysteine and the closing phenylalanine or tryptophan. Fields, in order: J gene, D gene, clone size, V gene, CDR3 length, CDR3 protein, CDR3 DNA. D genes are given only for firm matches. The size field is filled for only some rows; it gives once, few, many or a size class.

>TRBJ1-2|.|.|TRBV20-1|11
CSVGLFDGYTF
TGCAGTGTCGGACTTTTCGATGGCTACACCTTC
>TRBJ1-5|.|.|TRBV28|14
CASTLTGAGQPQHF
TGTGCCAGCACCCTGACTGGGGCAGGTCAGCCCCAGCATTTT
>TRBJ2-5|.|.|TRBV5-1|13
CASSLTGRETQYF
TGCGCCAGCAGCTTGACAGGGCGAGAGACCCAGTACTTC
>TRBJ1-1|TRBD1|.|TRBV10-1|16
CASSEGTGIRDTEAFF
TGCGCCAGCAGTGAGGGGACAGGGATCAGGGACACTGAAGCTTTCTTT
>TRBJ1-3|.|.|TRBV19|13
CASTRTSGNTIYF
TGTGCCAGTACCAGGACTTCTGGAAACACCATATATTTT
>TRBJ1-2|TRBD1|.|TRBV6-5|15
CASSYGTGGKYGYTF
TGTGCCAGCAGTTACGGGACAGGGGGCAAATATGGCTACACCTTC
>TRBJ1-2|TRBD1|.|TRBV2|14
CASSVGRGYYGYTF
TGTGCCAGCAGTGTGGGCAGGGGGTACTATGGCTACACCTTC
>TRBJ2-1|TRBD2|.|TRBV9|17
CASSVDWRGDHRNEQFF
TGTGCCAGCAGCGTAGATTGGCGGGGGGATCACCGCAATGAGCAGTTCTTC
>TRBJ1-5|.|.|TRBV18|15
CASSPPGGSNQPQHF
TGTGCCAGCTCACCACCAGGGGGGAGCAATCAGCCCCAGCATTTT
>TRBJ2-7|.|.|TRBV6-5|14
CASTPAGQSYEQYF
TGTGCCAGCACCCCAGCGGGACAATCCTACGAGCAGTACTTC
>TRBJ1-4|.|once|TRBV6-5|13
CAKGLGPNEKLFF
TGTGCCAAGGGCCTGGGACCTAATGAAAAACTGTTTTTT
>TRBJ2-1|.|once|TRBV6-6|12
CASSYSLQEQFF
TGTGCCAGCAGTTACTCGCTACAGGAGCAGTTCTTC
>TRBJ2-1|.|once|TRBV20-1|9
CRQGNEQFF
TGCAGGCAAGGGAATGAGCAGTTCTTC
>TRBJ1-3|TRBD1|.|TRBV10-3|17
CAITASGGTGVGNTIYF
TGTGCCATCACTGCCTCGGGCGGGACAGGGGTTGGAAACACCATATATTTT
>TRBJ1-5|.|.|TRBV2|14
CASSTGLSNQPQHF
TGTGCCAGCAGTACCGGACTGAGCAATCAGCCCCAGCATTTT
>TRBJ2-3|TRBD2|.|TRBV23-1|19
CASSQSERGAEASTDTQYF
TGCGCCAGCAGTCAATCGGAGCGGGGGGCTGAAGCTAGCACAGATACGCAGTATTTT
>TRBJ2-7|TRBD1|.|TRBV15|16
CATSRDFAGQGYEQYF
TGTGCCACCAGCAGAGATTTTGCCGGACAGGGCTACGAGCAGTACTTC
>TRBJ1-3|.|.|TRBV19|14
CASSTQGSGNTIYF
TGTGCCAGTAGTACTCAGGGCTCTGGAAACACCATATATTTT
>TRBJ1-1|.|.|TRBV5-1|14
CASSLRVWDTEAFF
TGCGCCAGCAGCTTGAGGGTTTGGGACACTGAAGCTTTCTTT
>TRBJ1-1|TRBD1|.|TRBV4-3|14
CASSRDRGNTEAFF
TGCGCCAGCAGCCGGGACAGGGGGAACACTGAAGCTTTCTTT
>TRBJ1-4|.|.|TRBV6-5|14
CAITGSATNEKLFF
TGTGCCATCACAGGGAGTGCAACTAATGAAAAACTGTTTTTT
>TRBJ1-2|TRBD1|once|TRBV7-9|14
CASSFRDRAHGYTF
TGTGCCAGCAGCTTCCGGGACAGGGCCCATGGCTACACCTTC
>TRBJ2-2|.|.|TRBV29-1|11
CSFRIAGELFF
TGCAGCTTTAGGATAGCCGGGGAGCTGTTTTTT
>TRBJ1-5|.|.|TRBV5-5|15
CASSWDVAGNQPQHF
TGTGCCAGCAGCTGGGACGTGGCTGGCAATCAGCCCCAGCATTTT
>TRBJ2-3|TRBD2|.|TRBV19|16
CASSFFIAGSADTQYF
TGTGCCAGTAGTTTCTTCATAGCGGGTAGCGCAGATACGCAGTATTTT
>TRBJ1-4|.|.|TRBV28|15
CASSNNGGPNEKLFF
TGTGCCAGCAGCAACAACGGCGGCCCTAATGAAAAACTGTTTTTT
>TRBJ1-4|.|once|TRBV9|17
CASSRGLKADSGEKLFF
TGTGCCAGCAGTCGCGGGTTGAAGGCTGACTCGGGGGAAAAACTGTTTTTT
>TRBJ2-3|.|.|TRBV19|14
CASSMGRNRDTQYF
TGTGCCAGTAGTATGGGACGGAATAGGGATACGCAGTATTTT
>TRBJ1-5|.|.|TRBV28|14
CASSFSGFNQPQHF
TGTGCCAGCAGTTTCTCAGGTTTCAATCAGCCCCAGCATTTT
>TRBJ2-2|.|.|TRBV6-5|15
CASSSPGRVAGELFF
TGTGCCAGCAGTTCACCGGGAAGAGTTGCCGGGGAGCTGTTTTTT
>TRBJ1-5|.|.|TRBV6-5|13
CASKAGLSQPQHF
TGTGCCAGCAAGGCAGGGCTAAGTCAGCCCCAGCATTTT
>TRBJ1-1|.|.|TRBV6-5|16
CASSYSTATMNTEAFF
TGTGCCAGCAGTTACTCGACAGCAACCATGAACACTGAAGCTTTCTTT
>TRBJ1-1|TRBD1|.|TRBV6-5|14
CASRASGTEREAFF
TGTGCCAGCAGAGCCTCCGGGACAGAAAGAGAAGCTTTCTTT
>TRBJ2-7|.|.|TRBV7-6|15
CASSSNLGESYEQYF
TGTGCCAGCAGCTCAAACCTCGGGGAGTCCTACGAGCAGTACTTC
>TRBJ2-1|TRBD1|.|TRBV29-1|15
CSVFPGDSPYNEQFF
TGCAGCGTCTTTCCTGGGGACAGCCCATACAATGAGCAGTTCTTC
>TRBJ1-5|.|.|TRBV6-5|15
CASSPRGRVDQPQHF
TGTGCCAGCTCCCCCAGGGGCAGGGTTGATCAGCCCCAGCATTTT
>TRBJ2-5|TRBD2|.|TRBV24-1|16
CATSDVAGGYLETQYF
TGTGCCACCAGTGACGTAGCGGGGGGGTACCTTGAGACCCAGTACTTC
>TRBJ1-2|.|.|TRBV7-2|14
CASSPTGTNYGYTF
TGTGCCAGCAGCCCGACAGGAACTAACTATGGCTACACCTTC
>TRBJ1-1|.|.|TRBV6-5|15
CASSPAGTLGEGAFF
TGTGCCAGCAGTCCCGCCGGGACCCTGGGCGAGGGAGCTTTCTTT
>TRBJ2-7|.|.|TRBV28|15
CASSFIQGTRHEQYF
TGTGCCAGCAGTTTTATTCAGGGAACTCGGCACGAGCAGTACTTC
>TRBJ1-2|.|.|TRBV29-1|14
CSVSQTGFNYGYTF
TGCAGCGTTAGTCAGACAGGTTTTAACTATGGCTACACCTTC
>TRBJ2-5|.|.|TRBV24-1|14
CATSDGLQAETQYF
TGTGCCACCAGTGATGGACTACAGGCGGAGACCCAGTACTTC
>TRBJ1-2|.|.|TRBV19|14
CASGFVQPNYGYTF
TGTGCCAGTGGTTTCGTACAACCTAACTATGGCTACACCTTC
>TRBJ2-3|TRBD2|once|TRBV19|14
CASSMWEGPYTQYF
TGTGCCAGTAGTATGTGGGAGGGCCCATATACGCAGTATTTT